Listed below are T cell receptor beta chains from one sample, sequenced in a study of cytomegalovirus exposure and HLA in healthy donors. The data were produced by immunoSEQ multiplex PCR, yet TCRdb's version contains in-frame clones alone and is incomplete. This sample has 150,000 to 200,000 clones, with about 80% found just once. Sequences were obtained from PBMCs. These receptor sequences come from a man between 18 and 29 years old in good health and CMV-seropositive. Each CDR3 is given with its conserved first and last residue. Each record gives: V gene, clone size, D gene, J gene, CDR3 protein, CDR3 DNA. D genes are given only for firm matches. Size tells how often a clone was seen (once, few, many) or the class of an expanded clone, and some rows leave it out.

>TRBV6-5|NA|NA|TRBJ1-3
CATTPGSGNTIYF
TGTGCCACTACCCCCGGCTCTGGAAACACCATATATTTT
>TRBV5-1|NA|TRBD1|TRBJ1-1
CASSLAGTVNTEAFF
TGCGCCAGCAGCTTGGCCGGGACAGTTAACACTGAAGCTTTCTTT
>TRBV7-9|NA|NA|TRBJ2-5
CASSPPRAGRETQYF
TGTGCCAGCAGCCCCCCCCGAGCGGGTCGAGAGACCCAGTACTTC
>TRBV5-6|NA|NA|TRBJ2-3
CASSFREVDTQYF
TGTGCCAGCAGCTTCCGGGAAGTAGATACGCAGTATTTT
>TRBV25-1|NA|TRBD1|TRBJ1-5
CASSEGGQGGQPQHF
TGTGCCAGCAGTGAAGGGGGACAGGGAGGCCAGCCCCAGCATTTT
>TRBV27|NA|NA|TRBJ2-2
CASSPYPPSETNTGELFF
TGTGCCAGCAGTCCGTACCCGCCTAGCGAGACTAACACCGGGGAGCTGTTTTTT
>TRBV6-1|NA|TRBD2|TRBJ2-5
CASGTSGTQETQYF
TGTGCCAGTGGGACTAGCGGGACCCAAGAGACCCAGTACTTC
>TRBV5-1|NA|NA|TRBJ2-7
CASSLALGSAYEQYF
TGCGCCAGCAGCTTGGCCCTTGGCAGCGCCTACGAGCAGTACTTC
>TRBV27|NA|TRBD2|TRBJ2-3
CASSTSGRGESADTQYF
TGTGCCAGCAGTACCAGCGGGAGAGGAGAATCTGCAGATACGCAGTATTTT
>TRBV9|NA|NA|TRBJ1-2
CASKRGYGYTF
TGTGCCAGCAAGAGGGGGTATGGCTACACCTTC
>TRBV28|NA|TRBD2|TRBJ2-7
CASSLPLGTSRYEQYF
TGTGCCAGCAGTTTGCCCCTGGGGACTAGCAGGTACGAGCAGTACTTC
>TRBV5-4|NA|NA|TRBJ2-5
CASAHGGVGETQYF
TGTGCCAGCGCCCATGGAGGGGTCGGGGAGACCCAGTACTTC
>TRBV2|NA|NA|TRBJ2-5
CASDTVGGGITQYF
TGTGCCAGCGACACCGTTGGTGGAGGGATCACCCAGTACTTC
>TRBV9|NA|NA|TRBJ2-3
CASSLSGASTDTQYF
TGTGCCAGCAGCCTCAGCGGAGCTAGCACAGATACGCAGTATTTT
>TRBV28|once|TRBD1|TRBJ1-5
CASSLGDTGGRQPQHF
TGTGCCAGCAGTTTAGGAGATACAGGGGGCCGGCAGCCCCAGCATTTT
>TRBV2|NA|TRBD2|TRBJ2-7
CASSASGSYEQYF
TGTGCCAGCAGTGCTAGCGGCTCCTACGAGCAGTACTTC
>TRBV15|NA|NA|TRBJ2-1
CATSRGHLGGYNEQFF
TGTGCCACCAGCAGAGGTCATCTCGGGGGATACAATGAGCAGTTCTTC
>TRBV4-3|NA|NA|TRBJ1-1
CASSQSDGRAEAFF
TGCGCCAGCAGCCAATCCGACGGGAGGGCTGAAGCTTTCTTT
>TRBV28|once|TRBD2|TRBJ2-3
CASSLASGRDTQYF
TGTGCCAGCAGTTTAGCTAGCGGGAGAGATACGCAGTATTTT
>TRBV7-6|NA|TRBD2|TRBJ2-1
CASSPGGGEEVNEQFF
TGTGCCAGCAGCCCTGGGGGAGGGGAGGAGGTCAATGAGCAGTTCTTC
>TRBV27|NA|NA|TRBJ2-1
CASSFGGLSYNEQFF
TGTGCCAGCAGTTTTGGCGGCCTCTCCTACAATGAGCAGTTCTTC
>TRBV7-3|NA|NA|TRBJ1-1
CASSLTVGREAFF
TGTGCCAGCAGCTTAACGGTTGGCAGGGAAGCTTTCTTT
>TRBV19|NA|TRBD2|TRBJ2-2
CASSPRTSGNTGELFF
TGTGCCAGTAGTCCCCGGACTAGCGGGAACACCGGGGAGCTGTTTTTT
>TRBV6-5|NA|TRBD1|TRBJ2-7
CASRPRGTGAREQYF
TGTGCCAGCAGGCCCCGTGGGACAGGGGCCCGCGAGCAGTACTTC
>TRBV14|once|NA|TRBJ2-7
CASSHADSLDTYEQYF
TGTGCCAGCAGCCACGCCGACAGTCTGGATACCTACGAGCAGTACTTC
>TRBV7-2|NA|NA|TRBJ2-1
CASSLQGRDEQFF
TGTGCCAGCAGCTTACAGGGGCGGGATGAGCAGTTCTTC
>TRBV27|few|TRBD1|TRBJ1-1
CASSLGTATLNTEAFF
TGTGCCAGCAGTTTAGGGACAGCCACATTGAACACTGAAGCTTTCTTT
>TRBV11-2|NA|TRBD2|TRBJ2-2
CASSLVAGSTGELFF
TGTGCCAGCAGCTTAGTAGCGGGAAGCACCGGGGAGCTGTTTTTT
>TRBV5-5|NA|NA|TRBJ2-3
CASSFQAGITDTQYF
TGTGCCAGCAGCTTTCAGGCGGGGATCACAGATACGCAGTATTTT
>TRBV30|NA|NA|TRBJ2-1
CAWSEGGLHNEQFF
TGTGCCTGGAGTGAGGGGGGACTACACAATGAGCAGTTCTTC
>TRBV7-6|few|TRBD1|TRBJ2-7
CASSQDDRGWREQYF
TGTGCCAGCAGCCAGGATGACAGGGGGTGGAGGGAGCAGTACTTC
>TRBV6-5|NA|TRBD1|TRBJ1-4
CASTRQGWNEKLFF
TGTGCCAGCACCCGACAGGGTTGGAATGAAAAACTGTTTTTT